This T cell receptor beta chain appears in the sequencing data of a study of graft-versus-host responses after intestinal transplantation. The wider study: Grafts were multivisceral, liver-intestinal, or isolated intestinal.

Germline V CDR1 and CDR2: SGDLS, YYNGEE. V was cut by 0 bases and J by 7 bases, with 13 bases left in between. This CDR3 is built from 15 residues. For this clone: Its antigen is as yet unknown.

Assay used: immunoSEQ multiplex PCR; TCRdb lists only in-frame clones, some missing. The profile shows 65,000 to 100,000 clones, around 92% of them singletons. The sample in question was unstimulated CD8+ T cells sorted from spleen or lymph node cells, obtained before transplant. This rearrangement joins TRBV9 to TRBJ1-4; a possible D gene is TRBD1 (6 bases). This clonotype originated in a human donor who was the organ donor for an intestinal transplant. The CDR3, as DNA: TGTGCCAGCAGCGTAGCCGGGGTGGGGGCTGAAAAACTGTTTTTT. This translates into CASSVAGVGAEKLFF.